Below, 20 T cell receptor beta chains from the same sample are listed, as sequenced in a study of blood T cells in healthy people across ages. Together with a sample-barcoded 5' primer, a J-beta primer mix was included in a second PCR lasting roughly 7 to 11 cycles. Each CDR3 protein is one row after TCRdb ran MiXCR on the 5' RACE reads. This table holds about 970,000 distinct CDR3 sequences, roughly 51% found once. Sequenced input: blood. The receptors here all came from a woman aged 60-75 years in good health.

This chain connects TRBV9 to TRBJ2-1, with a possible D match to TRBD1 (6 bases). The CDR3 totals 16 residues. CDR1 is SGDLS and CDR2 is YYNGEE in the germline V gene. V was cut by 0 bases and J by 5 bases, with 15 bases left in between. CDR3 protein: CASSVGWGPGNNEQFF. CDR3 DNA sequence: TGTGCCAGCAGCGTAGGGTGGGGGCCTGGAAACAATGAGCAGTTCTTC.

V gene TRBV5-1 combines with J gene TRBJ2-2; D is undetermined. Trimming cost V 3 bases and J 6 bases, with 9 bases left between them. Germline values: CDR1 SGHRS, CDR2 YFSETQ. The CDR3 length is 13 residues. The CDR3 reads CASSSRWPGELFF. The CDR3 bases are TGCGCCAGCAGCTCCCGGTGGCCCGGGGAGCTGTTTTTT.

The chain has TRBV6-2 or TRBV6-3 and TRBJ1-5; the match to TRBD1 covers 8 bases. The CDR3 runs to 14 residues. Germline CDR1 MNHEY, CDR2 SVGEGT. The V gene end was trimmed by 6 bases and the J gene end by 7 bases; junction bases not matched to a gene: 8. DNA of the CDR3: TGTGCCAGCAGAAGCGACAGGGGCCCACAGCCCCAGCATTTT. This translates into CASRSDRGPQPQHF.

This chain connects TRBV20-1 to TRBJ2-5; D assignment may be TRBD1 or TRBD2 (5 bases each). Per germline, CDR1 DFQATT and CDR2 SNEGSKA (reference sequence). V was clipped by 0 bases and J by 5 bases, with 19 bases between them. The CDR3 is 16 amino acids. The CDR3 is CSARDYRGPRFETQYF. CDR3 coding DNA: TGCAGTGCTAGAGATTATCGGGGACCCCGATTCGAGACCCAGTACTTC.

The V and J genes are TRBV20-1 and TRBJ2-5, with TRBD1 matching over 7 bases. Germline V gene lookup returns CDR1 DFQATT and CDR2 SNEGSKA (reference sequence). CDR3 length equals 15 residues. With 4 bases clipped from V and 4 bases from J, the junction kept 12 bases outside the gene matches. The CDR3 bases are TGCAGTGCTAACGAACAGGGGCGGCCCACAGAGACCCAGTACTTC. Translating it yields CSANEQGRPTETQYF.

The rearrangement joins TRBV6-1 to TRBJ2-5, with D unclear. V was cut by 2 bases and J by 3 bases, with 7 bases left in between. This CDR3 region has 13 residues. Looked up from germline, CDR1 is MNHNS and CDR2 is SASEGT. As DNA, the CDR3 is TGTGCCAGCAGTGAATTGTGGGAAGAGACCCAGTACTTC. This encodes CASSELWEETQYF.

This chain joins TRBV19 and TRBJ1-5; D might be TRBD1 (5 bases). Germline-derived CDR1 and CDR2 are LNHDA and SQIVND (reference sequence). This CDR3 region has 17 residues. V was shortened by 7 bases and J by 5 bases, with 24 bases between the two germline ends. The DNA of the CDR3 is TGTGCCAGTAATCTCTCGGGACCGAGGGGTTTAGATCAGCCCCAGCATTTT. It encodes CASNLSGPRGLDQPQHF.

Here the CDR3 DNA reads TGTGCCACCAGTGATTCTCAGACAGTGGCAGAGACCCAGTACTTC. Its translation: CATSDSQTVAETQYF. The chain joins TRBV24-1 to TRBJ2-7, with TRBD1 as a possible D gene (5 bases). The DNA matches TRBJ2-5 better at its end, which makes the J call doubtful. The length of the CDR3 is 15 residues. From germline, CDR1 is KGHDR and CDR2 SFDVKD.

This clonotype was seen a few times. The rearrangement links TRBV29-1 to TRBJ1-5; D may be TRBD1 (5 bases). Germline loops: CDR1 SQVTM, CDR2 ANQGSEA. Between the trimmed V and J ends, which lost 5 bases and 5 bases, there was a span of 10 bases. The CDR3 runs 12 residues. This CDR3 reads CSVRQGDQPQHF. As DNA, the CDR3 is TGCAGCGTTCGGCAGGGCGATCAGCCCCAGCATTTT.

The chain has TRBV7-9 and TRBJ1-5; a possible D gene is TRBD1 (5 bases). This CDR3 is 13 amino acids long. Between the trimmed V and J ends, which lost 6 bases and 6 bases, there was a span of 12 bases. Per the germline V gene, CDR1 is SEHNR and CDR2 is FQNEAQ (reference sequence). CDR3 residues: CASSFWDAQPQHF. The CDR3 region has the DNA TGTGCCAGCAGTTTCTGGGACGCTCAGCCCCAGCATTTT.

The chain uses TRBV5-1 and TRBJ2-3, with D perhaps TRBD1 (6 bases). Germline loops: CDR1 SGHRS, CDR2 YFSETQ. The CDR3 has 17 residues. V was shortened by 1 base and J by 1 base, with 16 bases between the two germline ends. The CDR3 sequence: CASSLLPTGEGTDTQYF. The CDR3 DNA follows: TGCGCCAGCAGCTTGCTTCCGACAGGAGAGGGCACAGATACGCAGTATTTT.

With respect to this clonotype: The germline gene is not matched at one end of the junction; a read error may be the cause. The CDR3: CASSPGSNERFF. The CDR3 region has the DNA TGTGCCAGCAGCCCGGGGAGTAATGAGCGGTTCTTC. The chain couples TRBV6-1 to TRBJ2-1, with TRBD2 as a possible D gene (5 bases). The CDR3 has 12 residues. Per the germline V gene, CDR1 is MNHNS and CDR2 is SASEGT.

This clonotype has more than one count but fewer than ten. The gene calls are TRBV6-5 and TRBJ2-7, with D tentatively TRBD1 (5 bases). Germline CDR1 is MNHEY and CDR2 is SVGAGI. This CDR3 spans 13 amino acids. V was clipped by 6 bases and J by 3 bases, with 12 bases between them. The CDR3 nucleotides are TGTGCCAGCAGCCCCTTACAGGTCTACGAGCAGTACTTC. Protein product: CASSPLQVYEQYF.

This clonotype was picked up a small number of times. The chain recombines TRBV11-1 with TRBJ2-7; D call uncertain. Germline-derived CDR1 and CDR2 are SGHAT and FQDESV (reference sequence). V lost 8 bases to trimming and J lost 5 bases, with 13 bases between them. CDR3 length equals 12 residues. CDR3 sequence reads: CASEASANEQYF. The CDR3 DNA reads as TGTGCCAGCGAGGCGTCCGCAAACGAGCAGTACTTC.

This clonotype was seen only once. The chain employs TRBV6-2 or TRBV6-3 and TRBJ1-2; no definite D call. CDR1 and CDR2 from the germline V gene are MNHEY and SVGEGT. With 6 bases removed from V and 4 bases from J, the gap between germline ends came to 9 bases. The CDR3 loop spans 12 amino acids. This CDR3 is CASRNNVYGYTF. DNA for the CDR3: TGTGCCAGCAGGAACAACGTCTATGGCTACACCTTC.

This chain joins TRBV28 and TRBJ2-7, with 8 bases that match TRBD1. Germline V gene sequence: CDR1 MDHEN, CDR2 SYDVKM. The CDR3 covers 16 residues. V lost 6 bases to trimming and J lost 3 bases; unmatched junction nucleotides: 13. CDR3 protein: CASSNTGWGTGYEQYF. The CDR3, as DNA: TGTGCCAGCAGCAATACAGGATGGGGGACAGGCTACGAGCAGTACTTC.

This clonotype was recorded a few times. The J gene is TRBJ2-3, the V gene TRBV24-1; TRBD1 or TRBD2 may be the D gene (5 bases each). The CDR3 has 16 residues. Trimming took 4 bases from V and 3 from J, leaving 16 bases between them. Per germline, CDR1 KGHDR and CDR2 SFDVKD. The CDR3 loop reads CATSDSGTWDTDTQYF. CDR3 DNA sequence: TGTGCCACCAGTGACTCCGGGACGTGGGATACAGATACGCAGTATTTT.

This clonotype occurred a few times. The chain joins TRBV27 to TRBJ1-5; D is ambiguous. The CDR3 is 13 residues long. V shed 3 bases and J shed 4 bases, with 7 bases lying between them. Per the germline V gene, CDR1 is MNHEY and CDR2 is SMNVEV (reference sequence). The CDR3 protein is CASSFGWNQPQHF. The CDR3 DNA follows: TGTGCCAGCAGTTTCGGGTGGAATCAGCCCCAGCATTTT.

This clonotype appeared a few times. V is TRBV5-1 and J is TRBJ2-7; no definite D call. Germline CDR1 is SGHRS and CDR2 is YFSETQ. Trimming pared 2 bases from V and 7 bases from J, leaving 13 bases between. The CDR3 spans 13 residues. The CDR3 protein is CASSFGPVREQYF. The CDR3 DNA sequence: TGCGCCAGCAGCTTTGGTCCCGTAAGGGAGCAGTACTTC. Full variable domain (missing parts from reference TRBV5-1 and TRBJ2-7): KAGVTQTPRYLIKTRGQQVTLSCSPISGHRSVSWYQQTPGQGLQFLFEYFSETQRNKGNFPGRFSGRQFSNSRSEMNVSTLELGDSALYLCASSFGPVREQYFGPGTRLTVT.

The chain recombines TRBV20-1 with TRBJ2-1; TRBD1 matches at 10 bases. CDR1 and CDR2 from the germline V gene are DFQATT and SNEGSKA (reference sequence). Trimming took 3 bases from V and 2 from J; bases not matched to a gene: 7. The CDR3 totals 16 residues. CDR3 bases: TGCAGTGCTAGGAACCCCGGGACAGGGGCCTACAATGAGCAGTTCTTC. This codes for CSARNPGTGAYNEQFF.